This TCR beta chain originates from a study of cytomegalovirus exposure and HLA in healthy donors. The primer mix had 60 Vbeta and 13 Jbeta primers. Clones were sequenced by immunoSEQ multiplex PCR, and TCRdb holds only the in-frame ones, with some missing. Of some 130,000 clones in the sample, approximately 83% were seen once. There are 15 residues in the CDR3. Germline V gene sequence: CDR1 LNHDA, CDR2 SQIVND (reference sequence). V shed 1 base and J shed 4 bases, with 10 bases lying between them. The chain carries TRBV19 and TRBJ1-4; D unresolved. Sequencing was done on a sample of PBMCs. The receptor was derived from a man aged 35 to 55 in good health and CMV-seronegative. The CDR3 region is CASSIVTANNEKLFF. The DNA of the CDR3 is TGTGCCAGTAGTATAGTCACAGCAAATAATGAAAAACTGTTTTTT.